This T cell receptor beta chain is from a study of blood T cell repertoires in COVID-19. Sequencing was performed with immunoSEQ multiplex PCR; in TCRdb, only in-frame clones are kept and a portion is missing. The data show around 220,000 clones, approximately 90% seen once. Seattle enrolled patients during active infection and tracked them longitudinally. There are 15 residues in the CDR3. Per the germline V gene, CDR1 is MRHNA and CDR2 is SNTAGT. Trimming took off 5 bases at V and 8 bases at J, with 19 bases between the two ends. This clonotype originated in a woman aged 45-65 years with COVID-19, enrolled during active disease. The material sequenced was peripheral blood. This chain uses TRBV6-4 with TRBJ2-1, with D perhaps TRBD1 (6 bases). In nucleotides, the CDR3 is TGTGCCAGCAGTCCAGGGCAGGGGCGGGTGGATGAGCAGTTCTTC. Protein: CASSPGQGRVDEQFF.